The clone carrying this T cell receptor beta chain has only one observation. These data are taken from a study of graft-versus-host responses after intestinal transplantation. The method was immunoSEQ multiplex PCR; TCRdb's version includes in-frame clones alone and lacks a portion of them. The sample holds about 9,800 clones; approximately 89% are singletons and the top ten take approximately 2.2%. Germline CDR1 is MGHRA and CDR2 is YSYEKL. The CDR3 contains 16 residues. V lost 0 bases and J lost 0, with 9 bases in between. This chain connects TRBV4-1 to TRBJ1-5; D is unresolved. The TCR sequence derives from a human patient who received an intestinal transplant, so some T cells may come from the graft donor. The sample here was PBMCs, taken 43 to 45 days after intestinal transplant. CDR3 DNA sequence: TGCGCCAGCAGCCAAGAGGAGGGCCATAGCAATCAGCCCCAGCATTTT. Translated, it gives CASSQEEGHSNQPQHF.